Presented here are 27 T cell receptor beta chains from one specimen sequenced in a study of metastatic and nonmetastatic thyroid tumors. MiXCR re-clonotyped the PCR reads for TCRdb. The sample holds some 15,000 clones, under 15% seen once. Prior to thyroid surgery, none of the patients had received any treatment. Sequencing input: tumor tissue. The receptors derive from a female donor with papillary thyroid cancer or a benign thyroid nodule (not recorded which). Some clones in this sample may be carry-over from other donors' samples.

In its sample, this clone was seen many times. The CDR3 sequence is CASSPRAGGNPEAFF. The CDR3 region has the DNA TGTGCCAGCAGCCCACGGGCAGGGGGTAACCCCGAAGCTTTCTTT. The V and J genes are TRBV7-8 and TRBJ1-1, with 7 bases lining up with TRBD1. The CDR3 runs to 15 residues. Germline-derived CDR1 and CDR2 are SGHVS and FQNEAQ. Germline trimming cut 5 bases from V and 8 bases from J; bases unmatched to any gene: 14.

The table lists this clone with many counts. V and J are TRBV2 and TRBJ2-2; 9 nucleotides match TRBD1. Looked up from germline, CDR1 is SNHLY and CDR2 is FYNNEI. This CDR3 is built from 13 residues. V lost 8 bases to trimming and J lost 3 bases; unmatched junction nucleotides: 1. The CDR3 spells CASGTGYTGELFF. The CDR3 DNA reads TGTGCCAGCGGGACAGGGTACACCGGGGAGCTGTTTTTT.

The sample holds many counts of this clone. The chain combines TRBV4-1 with TRBJ2-7; tentative D call: TRBD1 (5 bases). The V and J ends lost 0 bases and 2 bases respectively, with 14 bases between them. Germline V lookup: CDR1 MGHRA, CDR2 YSYEKL. CDR3 length: 16 residues. The CDR3 sequence is CASSQEFVDKPYEQYF. CDR3 DNA sequence: TGCGCCAGCAGCCAAGAGTTCGTGGACAAGCCCTACGAGCAGTACTTC.

The genes are TRBV28 and TRBJ1-1, with D perhaps matching TRBD1 (5 bases). V lost 5 bases to trimming and J lost 5 bases, with 12 bases between them. Germline V gene data show CDR1 as MDHEN and CDR2 as SYDVKM. This CDR3 is 13 amino acids long. The CDR3, as DNA: TGTGCCAGCAGTCGGGGGAGGATAACTGAAGCTTTCTTT. As protein: CASSRGRITEAFF.

This clone has ten or more counts. The rearrangement links TRBV28 to TRBJ2-7; D remains ambiguous. The CDR3 spans 15 residues. V was cut by 3 bases and J by 0 bases, with 12 bases left in between. Germline assignment: CDR1 MDHEN and CDR2 SYDVKM. The CDR3 here is CASSFFMLSSYEQYF. CDR3 bases: TGTGCCAGCAGTTTCTTTATGCTAAGCTCCTACGAGCAGTACTTC.

By its share, this clone is medium-sized. This rearrangement joins TRBV12-5 to TRBJ1-1; TRBD1 matches 7 bases. Germline V gene lookup returns CDR1 LGHNT and CDR2 FRNRAP. V was pared by 6 bases and J by 12 bases, with 10 bases of the junction left unmatched. The CDR3 runs 12 residues. This CDR3 reads CASGPGTVGPFF. In DNA form, the CDR3 reads TGTGCTAGTGGGCCTGGGACAGTCGGACCTTTCTTT.

The chain is built from TRBV24-1 and TRBJ2-3; no clear D gene. Germline values: CDR1 KGHDR, CDR2 SFDVKD. Trimming pared 2 bases from V and 3 bases from J, leaving 8 bases between. CDR3 size: 14 residues. CDR3 sequence: CATSDSRRTDTQYF. For the CDR3, the DNA is TGTGCCACCAGTGATTCGAGGCGGACAGATACGCAGTATTTT.

This clone was picked up many times. V is TRBV29-1 and J is TRBJ1-1, with D tentatively TRBD1 (5 bases). Between the trimmed V and J ends, which lost 8 bases and 1 base, there was a span of 8 bases. Germline CDR1 is SQVTM and CDR2 is ANQGSEA. CDR3 length: 11 amino acids. CDR3 sequence reads: CSLRGNTEAFF. The CDR3 nucleotides read TGCAGCCTGAGGGGGAACACTGAAGCTTTCTTT.

The sample holds many counts of this clone. V and J are TRBV5-1 and TRBJ2-1, with 13 nucleotides matching TRBD2. Germline V gives CDR1 SGHRS, CDR2 YFSETQ. V lost 4 bases to trimming and J lost 2 bases; unmatched junction nucleotides: 12. This CDR3 comprises 19 residues. CDR3 in amino acids: CASSLGLAGVPGTYNEQFF. Written as DNA, the CDR3 is TGCGCCAGCAGCCTCGGACTAGCGGGAGTACCGGGCACCTACAATGAGCAGTTCTTC.

At least ten counts were recorded for this clone. The rearrangement joins TRBV7-3 to TRBJ2-1; either TRBD1 or TRBD2 may fit D (5 bases each). In germline, CDR1 is SGHTA, CDR2 FQGTGA. This CDR3 comprises 14 residues. V was cut by 3 bases and J by 8 bases, with 14 bases left in between. CDR3 sequence: CASSFGAPRDEQFF. CDR3 nucleotide sequence: TGTGCCAGCAGCTTCGGGGCTCCACGCGATGAGCAGTTCTTC.

CDR3 nucleotides: TGTGCCAGCAGCGTAAGGCAGGGGAGTAGCAATCAGCCCCAGCATTTT. Protein sequence: CASSVRQGSSNQPQHF. This sequence joins TRBV9 and TRBJ1-5, with D perhaps matching TRBD1 (6 bases). The V gene's germline CDR1 is SGDLS and CDR2 YYNGEE. The V end was cut by 1 base, the J end by 0 bases, with 11 bases between. The CDR3 runs to 16 residues.

This clone was observed at least ten times. The chain links TRBV18 to TRBJ2-5, with TRBD1 matching 7 bases. The CDR3 is 13 amino acids. The V segment lost 4 bases and the J segment 3 bases; nucleotides outside the gene matches: 2. CDR1 is KGHSH and CDR2 is LQKENI in the germline V gene. This CDR3 reads CASSRDRKETQYF. The CDR3 nucleotides read TGTGCCAGCTCACGGGACAGAAAAGAGACCCAGTACTTC.

Many counts were recorded for this clone. The V call is TRBV2, the J call TRBJ2-5, with 10 bases identical to TRBD2. The trim removed 3 bases at V and 0 bases at J, leaving 1 base unmatched. Germline V gene sequence: CDR1 SNHLY, CDR2 FYNNEI. The CDR3 extends over 15 amino acids. The CDR3 nucleotides are TGTGCCAGCAGTGATCTAGCGGGGGACCAAGAGACCCAGTACTTC. Its protein product is CASSDLAGDQETQYF.

This clone was counted a few times. Possible read error: a much larger clone is one base away. Other DNA sequences from this sample encode an identical CDR3 as well. The CDR3, as DNA: TGCGCCAGCAGTTTATCCCGGACTAGCGCCGGGGAGCTGTTTTTT. The encoded protein is CASSLSRTSAGELFF. This sequence joins TRBV27 and TRBJ2-2; TRBD2 matches at 9 bases. Germline loops: CDR1 MNHEY, CDR2 SMNVEV (reference sequence). CDR3 length: 15 amino acids.

This clone has at least ten counts. The chain recombines TRBV4-2 with TRBJ2-7; TRBD1 aligns across 11 bases. The CDR3 is 15 amino acids. Per the germline V gene, CDR1 is LGHNA and CDR2 is YNFKEQ. V lost 4 bases, J lost 7 bases, and 9 bases stayed unmatched. The CDR3 region has the DNA TGTGCCAGCAGCCCAGGACAGGGGGCAGGGAAGGAGCAGTACTTC. Translated, it gives CASSPGQGAGKEQYF.

This clone was seen many times. The chain is built from TRBV28 and TRBJ1-2; D is uncertain. V gave up 8 bases and J gave up 6 bases, with 10 bases separating them. Germline assignment: CDR1 MDHEN and CDR2 SYDVKM. There are 11 residues in the CDR3. As DNA, the CDR3 is TGTGCCAGCGAGAGAAGGGATGGCTACACCTTC. Translated, it gives CASERRDGYTF.

Ten or more counts support this clone. This sequence joins TRBV10-2 and TRBJ2-1; unclear D gene. The CDR3 contains 11 residues. Trimming took 6 bases from V and 10 from J, leaving 10 bases between them. Looked up from germline, CDR1 is WSHSY and CDR2 is SAAADI. DNA of the CDR3: TGCGCCAGCAGGCACGATGGAGAGCAGTTCTTC. Its protein is CASRHDGEQFF.

This clone was counted ten times or more. The chain is built from TRBV15 and TRBJ1-6, with a tentative D call TRBD1 (6 bases). CDR1 and CDR2 from the germline V gene are LNHNV and YYDKDF (reference sequence). The V gene lost 1 base and the J gene lost 6 bases, with 7 bases spanning the gap. The CDR3 contains 14 residues. The CDR3 sequence is CATSRARGNSPLHF. In DNA, the CDR3 is TGTGCCACCAGCAGAGCCAGGGGTAATTCACCCCTCCACTTT.

In its sample, this clone was seen many times. V and J are TRBV18 and TRBJ2-1; 9 bases are a match to TRBD2. There are 15 residues in the CDR3. Germline V gene lookup returns CDR1 KGHSH and CDR2 LQKENI. Unmatched junction bases numbered 5, after V lost 2 bases and J lost 6 bases. The CDR3 DNA reads as TGTGCCAGCTCACCATTAGCGGGAGCTCTCAATGAGCAGTTCTTC. It encodes CASSPLAGALNEQFF.

The genes are TRBV7-2 and TRBJ1-1; a weak D match, TRBD1 (6 bases). CDR1 is SGHTA, CDR2 FQGNSA, per germline. The CDR3 runs to 14 residues. Trimming shortened V by 4 bases and J by 8 bases, and 17 bases separated the two germline ends. The CDR3 sequence: CASSSRGDGTEAFF. The CDR3 DNA reads as TGTGCCAGCAGCTCCAGGGGAGACGGCACCGAAGCTTTCTTT.

This clone was counted ten times or more. CDR3 in amino acids: CASSFRAGRGFMNTEAFF. The CDR3 coding sequence is TGTGCCAGCAGCTTCCGGGCCGGGAGAGGATTTATGAACACTGAAGCTTTCTTT. V gene TRBV5-4 combines with J gene TRBJ1-1; D gene ambiguous. The germline CDR1 and CDR2 sequences are SGHNT and YYREEE (reference sequence). V dropped 2 bases and J dropped 0 bases, with 20 bases sitting between them. This CDR3 comprises 18 residues.

This clone was picked up many times. V is TRBV14 and J is TRBJ2-7; a possible D gene is TRBD2 (5 bases). The CDR3 totals 16 residues. CDR1 and CDR2 from the germline V gene are SGHDN and FVKESK. V lost 4 bases to trimming and J lost 7 bases, with 23 bases between them. CDR3 sequence: CASSPVALGRNREQYF. The CDR3 DNA reads TGTGCCAGCAGCCCGGTAGCGCTGGGCAGAAATAGGGAGCAGTACTTC.

This clone turned up a few times. One base away lies a much larger clone, so this may be a sequencing read error. Since no conserved phenylalanine or tryptophan closes the CDR3, a read error is the likely cause. The chain has TRBV9 and TRBJ2-2; D is unclear. This CDR3 spans 14 amino acids. Germline-derived CDR1 and CDR2 are SGDLS and YYNGEE. V was trimmed by 0 bases and J by 2 bases, leaving 5 bases between them. CDR3 bases: TGTGCCAGCAGCGTAGCACCCAACACCGGGGAGCTGTTTCTT. Amino acids: CASSVAPNTGELFL.

This clone was counted many times. The chain has TRBV3-1 and TRBJ2-5; 7 nucleotides agree with TRBD1. Per germline, CDR1 LGHDT and CDR2 YNNKEL (reference sequence). This CDR3 spans 14 amino acids. J lost 5 bases, V lost 6 bases, and 9 bases had no gene match. CDR3 bases: TGTGCCAGCAGTCTACAGGGGATCGGCGAGACCCAGTACTTC. It is translated as CASSLQGIGETQYF.

This clone was found a few times. The rearrangement joins TRBV28 to TRBJ2-7, with 11 bases lining up with TRBD2. The CDR3 is 15 amino acids. Looked up from germline, CDR1 is MDHEN and CDR2 is SYDVKM. Unmatched junction bases numbered 9, after V lost 8 bases and J lost 3 bases. CDR3 protein: CASASRLAGGYEQYF. Here the CDR3 DNA reads TGTGCCAGCGCTTCCCGGCTAGCGGGAGGCTACGAGCAGTACTTC.

J is TRBJ1-1 and V is TRBV18; D gene uncertain. V shed 6 bases and J shed 1 base, with 9 bases lying between them. The CDR3 covers 13 residues. In germline, CDR1 is KGHSH, CDR2 LQKENI. The CDR3 loop reads CASSLNKNTEAFF. In nucleotides, the CDR3 is TGTGCCAGCTCCCTGAACAAGAACACTGAAGCTTTCTTT.

By sample share, this clone is medium-sized (0.01 to 0.1%). The chain links TRBV2 to TRBJ1-1, with D tentatively TRBD1 (5 bases). Germline loops: CDR1 SNHLY, CDR2 FYNNEI. V lost 1 base and J lost 8, with 11 bases in between. The CDR3 runs 13 residues. The CDR3 region has the DNA TGTGCCAGCAGTGAAGATGGGACTTTAGAAGCTTTCTTT. This encodes CASSEDGTLEAFF.